This is a list of T cell receptor beta chains from one sample in a study of cytomegalovirus exposure and HLA in healthy donors. The repertoire was sequenced with immunoSEQ multiplex PCR; TCRdb's copy has only in-frame clones and lacks some. The sample lists some 150,000 clones, about 77% seen once, with roughly 1.6% in the top ten. The sequenced material came from PBMCs. These receptors all come from a female donor in good health and CMV-seronegative. Each CDR3 is given without its conserved first and last residue. Fields, in order: V gene, CDR3 length, J gene, CDR3 protein.

TRBV6-6	13	TRBJ2-1	ASSLVAGGYNEQF
TRBV2	9	TRBJ2-1	ASRTGVGQF
TRBV10-3	13	TRBJ1-5	AISEGQESNQSQH
TRBV27	14	TRBJ1-2	ASIPDAASFNYGYP
TRBV5-1	12	TRBJ1-1	ASCSGGMDTEAF
TRBV5-1	12	TRBJ2-7	ASSGGLLVDEQY
TRBV14	14	TRBJ2-6	ASSQVGGTGANVLT
TRBV9	16	TRBJ1-3	ASSAHGTGGAAGNTIY
TRBV19	12	TRBJ2-7	ASSGTALTYEQY
TRBV6-1	13	TRBJ2-3	ASSEVQGATDTQY
TRBV29-1	12	TRBJ2-3	SVGTTTHTDTQY
TRBV14	14	TRBJ1-3	ASSHGGRLSGNTIY
TRBV19	15	TRBJ2-2	ASRQGTGQTNTGELF
TRBV13	13	TRBJ1-1	ASSLGDREATEAF
TRBV5-8	14	TRBJ2-1	ASSPGRVTSYNEQF
TRBV5-6	10	TRBJ1-1	ASSFVGGEAF
TRBV19	11	TRBJ1-1	GKFREESTEAF
TRBV2	13	NA	ASSDFREGHGEQY
TRBV5-4	12	TRBJ1-6	ASSLGQEQSPLH
TRBV7-9	11	TRBJ1-4	SSSFEGREKLF
TRBV7-9	11	TRBJ2-5	ASSRTGQETQY
TRBV19	12	TRBJ2-7	ATTPGQGAYEQY
TRBV19	16	TRBJ1-2	ASREHGTGYGIDYGYT
TRBV5-1	16	TRBJ2-1	ASSSGTSGRSSYNEQF
TRBV18	10	TRBJ2-1	ASSPRDNEQF
TRBV9	15	TRBJ2-2	ASSPRDRSRNTGELF
TRBV6-1	13	TRBJ2-5	ASSEALTGQETQY
TRBV6-1	12	TRBJ1-1	ASIGSRGSTEAF
TRBV6-1	13	TRBJ1-3	ASSELTSGGNTIY
TRBV6-6	11	TRBJ1-1	ASSSRENTEAF
TRBV2	16	TRBJ2-2	ASSQGTSGNTNTGELF
TRBV6-5	12	TRBJ2-1	ASSYSKAGTEQF
TRBV6-5	13	TRBJ2-2	ASSLAGALAGELF
TRBV27	12	TRBJ1-2	ASSLSAGEGGYT
TRBV6-1	10	TRBJ2-7	ASKFGQREQY
TRBV12-5	14	TRBJ1-1	ASGLLQGLKNTEAF
TRBV6-1	15	TRBJ1-5	ASSEKPGTDFNQPQH
TRBV7-8	14	TRBJ2-1	ASSLNPSGRYNEQF